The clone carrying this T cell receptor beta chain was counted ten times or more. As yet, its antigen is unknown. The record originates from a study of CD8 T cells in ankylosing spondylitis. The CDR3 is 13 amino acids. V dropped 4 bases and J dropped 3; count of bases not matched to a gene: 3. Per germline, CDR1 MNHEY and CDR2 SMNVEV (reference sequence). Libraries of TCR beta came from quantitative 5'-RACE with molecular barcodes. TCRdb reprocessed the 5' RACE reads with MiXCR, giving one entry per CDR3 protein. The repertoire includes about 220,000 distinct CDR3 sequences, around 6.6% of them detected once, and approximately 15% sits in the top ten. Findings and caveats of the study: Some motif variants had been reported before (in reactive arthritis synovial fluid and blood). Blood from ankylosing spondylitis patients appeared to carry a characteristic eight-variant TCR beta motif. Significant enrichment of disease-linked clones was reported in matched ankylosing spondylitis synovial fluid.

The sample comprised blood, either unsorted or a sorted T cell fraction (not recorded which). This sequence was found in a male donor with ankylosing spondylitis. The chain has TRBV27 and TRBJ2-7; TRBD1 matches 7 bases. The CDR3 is CASSSAGGYEQYF. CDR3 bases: TGTGCCAGCAGTTCGGCAGGGGGCTACGAGCAGTACTTC.